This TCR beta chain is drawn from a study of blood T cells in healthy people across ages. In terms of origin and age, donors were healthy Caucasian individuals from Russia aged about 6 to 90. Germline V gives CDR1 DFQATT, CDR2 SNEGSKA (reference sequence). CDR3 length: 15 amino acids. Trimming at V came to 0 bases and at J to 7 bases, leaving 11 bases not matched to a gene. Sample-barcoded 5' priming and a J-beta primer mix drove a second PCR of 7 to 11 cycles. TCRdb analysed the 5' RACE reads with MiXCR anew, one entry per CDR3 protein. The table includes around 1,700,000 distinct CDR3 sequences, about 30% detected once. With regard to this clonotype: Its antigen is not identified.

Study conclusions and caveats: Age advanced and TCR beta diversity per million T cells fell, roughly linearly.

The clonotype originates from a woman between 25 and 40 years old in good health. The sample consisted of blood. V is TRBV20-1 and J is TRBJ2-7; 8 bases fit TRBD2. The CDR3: CSARDYISGSNEQYF. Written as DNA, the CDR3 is TGCAGTGCTAGAGATTATATAAGCGGGAGCAATGAGCAGTACTTC.